The sequence of this TCR beta chain was determined in a study of blood T cell repertoires in COVID-19. Study-level background: Sites in the United States, Italy and Spain provided acute and convalescent COVID-19 samples. PBMCs, B-cell-depleted T cells, or T cells were the source of the cDNA or gDNA that made up the material.

Per the original methods: Scientists estimated how many nucleated cells there were by amplifying reference gene primers. Profiled with immunoSEQ multiplex PCR; TCRdb holds only in-frame clones, not every one. From that table come the V and J calls and clone size; the DNA was used to work out D and trimming. The data show 150,000 or so clones, around 80% seen once. The germline V and J ends were trimmed by 2 bases and 9 bases, with 14 bases remaining between them. The CDR3 is made up of 14 amino acids. Germline CDR1 reads SGHDN; CDR2 reads FVKESK. The sequence came from a man between 60 and 75 years old with active or convalescent COVID-19. The V call is TRBV14, the J call TRBJ2-1; possible D gene TRBD1, 6 bases. Sequencing input: peripheral blood. Here the CDR3 DNA reads TGTGCCAGCAGCCAACTTAGGACAGTAGGTGAGCAGTTCTTC. Translated, it gives CASSQLRTVGEQFF.